This T cell receptor beta chain was captured in a study of T cells in Graves' hyperthyroidism and ophthalmopathy. Amplification yielded TCR beta CDR3 regions, with RNA transcripts as the source. In the first-round RT-PCR of the TCR CDR3, the HTBI primer set was used. Each CDR3 protein gets one entry after TCRdb re-called the multiplex PCR reads with MiXCR. The profile shows 530,000 or so distinct CDR3 sequences, 46% of them singletons. Between the trimmed V and J ends, which lost 5 bases and 3 bases, there was a span of 13 bases. Per the germline V gene, CDR1 is LNHDA and CDR2 is SQIVND (reference sequence). The CDR3 runs to 15 residues. This clonotype was seen at least ten times.

The rearrangement links TRBV19 to TRBJ1-4, with a possible D match to TRBD1 (6 bases). Sequenced material: peripheral blood or thyroid tissue (not recorded which). The receptor's source is a woman younger than 35 with Graves' hyperthyroidism. The CDR3 coding sequence is TGTGCCAGTAGTCTCTGGGGGCAATCTAATGAAAAACTGTTTTTT. Protein product: CASSLWGQSNEKLFF.